This TCR beta chain was documented in a study of blood T cell repertoires in COVID-19. Study information: Samples representing acute and convalescent COVID-19 were sourced from the United States, Italy and Spain. PBMCs, B-cell-depleted T cells, or T cells were the source of the cDNA or gDNA that made up the material.

CDR3 length: 17 residues. CDR1 is MNHEY, CDR2 SMNVEV, per germline (reference sequence). V gave up 3 bases and J gave up 0 bases; unmatched junction bases: 7. Seattle-derived patients entered the study during active infection and were followed longitudinally. Produced via immunoSEQ multiplex PCR; TCRdb's table is partial and in-frame only. The sample carries hundreds of thousands of clones, 88% recorded once. The TCR sequence derives from a woman in her twenties or thirties with COVID-19, enrolled during active disease. V usage is TRBV27 and J usage is TRBJ2-1; 8 nucleotides line up with TRBD1. The sequencing input was peripheral blood. This CDR3 reads CASSFLRTGLSYNEQFF. CDR3 nucleotide sequence: TGTGCCAGCAGTTTTCTCCGGACAGGGCTCTCCTACAATGAGCAGTTCTTC.